One TCR beta chain is described in this entry. Seattle's cohort entered during active infection and was followed longitudinally. Germline values: CDR1 LNHDA, CDR2 SQIVND (reference sequence). The CDR3 is 13 residues long. Trimming removed 6 bases from V and 5 bases from J, with 10 bases in between. This entry belongs to a study of blood T cell repertoires in COVID-19. Study-level background: COVID-19 samples collected from the United States, Italy and Spain covered acute and convalescent phases.

Generated by immunoSEQ multiplex PCR, the TCRdb table keeps only in-frame clones and is missing some. Of under 300,000 clones listed, approximately 84% are singletons. This TCR was sampled from a human donor with COVID-19, enrolled during active disease. The donor label of this sample is uncertain. Sequenced material: peripheral blood. The rearrangement links TRBV19 to TRBJ2-2, with D unresolved. CDR3 DNA: TGTGCCAGTAGCACATTCAGTACCGGGGAGCTGTTTTTT. This sequence encodes CASSTFSTGELFF.